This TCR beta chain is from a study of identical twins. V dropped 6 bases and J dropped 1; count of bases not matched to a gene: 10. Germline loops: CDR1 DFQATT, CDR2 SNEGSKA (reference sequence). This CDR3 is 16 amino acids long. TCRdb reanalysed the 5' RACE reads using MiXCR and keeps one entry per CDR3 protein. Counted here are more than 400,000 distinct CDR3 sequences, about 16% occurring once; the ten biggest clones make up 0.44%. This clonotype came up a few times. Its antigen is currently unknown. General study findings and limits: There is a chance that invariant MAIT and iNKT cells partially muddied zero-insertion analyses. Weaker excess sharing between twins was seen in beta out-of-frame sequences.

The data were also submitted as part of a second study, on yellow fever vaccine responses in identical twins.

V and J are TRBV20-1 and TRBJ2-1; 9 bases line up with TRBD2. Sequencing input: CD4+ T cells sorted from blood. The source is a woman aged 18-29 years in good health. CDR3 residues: CSAVIQTSGSYNEQFF. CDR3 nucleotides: TGCAGTGCCGTAATACAGACTAGCGGATCCTACAATGAGCAGTTCTTC.